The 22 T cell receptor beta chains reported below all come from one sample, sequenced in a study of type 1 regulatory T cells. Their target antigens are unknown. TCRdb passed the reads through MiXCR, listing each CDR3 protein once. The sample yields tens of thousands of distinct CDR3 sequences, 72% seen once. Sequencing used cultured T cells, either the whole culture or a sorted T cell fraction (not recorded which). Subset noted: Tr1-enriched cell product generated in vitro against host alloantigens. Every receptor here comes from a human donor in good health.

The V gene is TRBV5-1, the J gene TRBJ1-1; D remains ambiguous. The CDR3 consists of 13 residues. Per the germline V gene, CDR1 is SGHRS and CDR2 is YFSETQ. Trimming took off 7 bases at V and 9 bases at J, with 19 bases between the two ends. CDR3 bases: TGCGCCAGCCGCGAGTCTGGGCTTCACAAAGCTTTCTTT. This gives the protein CASRESGLHKAFF.

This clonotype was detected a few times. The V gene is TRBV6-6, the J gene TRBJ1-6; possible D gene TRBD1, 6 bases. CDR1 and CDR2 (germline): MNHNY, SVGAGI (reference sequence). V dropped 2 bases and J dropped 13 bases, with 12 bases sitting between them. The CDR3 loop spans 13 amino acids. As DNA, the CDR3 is TGTGCCAGCAGTTACCCCGGACAGAGTCCCCTCCACTTT. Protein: CASSYPGQSPLHF.

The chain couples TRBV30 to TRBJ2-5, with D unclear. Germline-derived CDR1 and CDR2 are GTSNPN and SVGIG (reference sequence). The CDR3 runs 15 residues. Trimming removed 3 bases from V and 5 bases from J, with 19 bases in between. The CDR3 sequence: CAWSTPGPLGETQYF. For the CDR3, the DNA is TGTGCCTGGAGCACCCCCGGGCCTCTCGGGGAGACCCAGTACTTC.

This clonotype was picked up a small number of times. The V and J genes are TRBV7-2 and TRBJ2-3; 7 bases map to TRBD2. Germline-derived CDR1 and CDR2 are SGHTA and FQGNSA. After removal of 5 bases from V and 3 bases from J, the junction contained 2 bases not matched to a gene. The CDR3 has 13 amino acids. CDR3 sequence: CASSLGGTDTQYF. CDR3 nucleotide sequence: TGTGCCAGCAGCCTCGGGGGGACAGATACGCAGTATTTT.

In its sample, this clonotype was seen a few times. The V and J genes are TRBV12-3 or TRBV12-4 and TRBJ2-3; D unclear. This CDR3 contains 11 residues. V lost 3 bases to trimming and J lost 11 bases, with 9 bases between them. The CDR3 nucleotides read TGTGCCAGCAGTTTGGGAATAGGGCAGTATTTT. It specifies CASSLGIGQYF.

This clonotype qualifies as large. The CDR3, as DNA: TGCGCCAGCAGCTGGGGGACTAGCGCACAAGAGACCCAGTACTTC. This translates into CASSWGTSAQETQYF. The chain carries TRBV5-1 and TRBJ2-5; 10 nucleotides agree with TRBD2. The germline V gene has CDR1 SGHRS and CDR2 YFSETQ. The V gene end was trimmed by 3 bases and the J gene end by 2 bases; junction bases not matched to a gene: 4. This CDR3 comprises 15 residues. Supplemented by reference TRBV5-1 and TRBJ2-5, the full variable domain reads KAGVTQTPRYLIKTRGQQVTLSCSPISGHRSVSWYQQTPGQGLQFLFEYFSETQRNKGNFPGRFSGRQFSNSRSEMNVSTLELGDSALYLCASSWGTSAQETQYFGPGTRLLVL.

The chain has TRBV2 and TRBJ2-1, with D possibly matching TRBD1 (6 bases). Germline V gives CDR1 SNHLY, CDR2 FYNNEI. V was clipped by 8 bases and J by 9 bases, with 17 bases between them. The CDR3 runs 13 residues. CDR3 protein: CASGGQGFGEQFF. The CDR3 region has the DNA TGTGCCAGCGGTGGGCAGGGGTTTGGTGAGCAGTTCTTC. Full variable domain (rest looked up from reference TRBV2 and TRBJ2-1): EPEVTQTPSHQVTQMGQEVILRCVPISNHLYFYWYRQILGQKVEFLVSFYNNEISEKSEIFDDQFSVERPDGSNFTLKIRSTKLEDSAMYFCASGGQGFGEQFFGPGTRLTVL.

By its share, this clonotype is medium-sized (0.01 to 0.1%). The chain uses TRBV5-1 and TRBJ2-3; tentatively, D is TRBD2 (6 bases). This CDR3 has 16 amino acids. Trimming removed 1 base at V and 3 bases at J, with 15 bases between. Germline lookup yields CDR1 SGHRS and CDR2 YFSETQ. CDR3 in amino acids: CASSLTAGKLTDTQYF. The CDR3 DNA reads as TGCGCCAGCAGCTTGACGGCGGGGAAGTTAACAGATACGCAGTATTTT.

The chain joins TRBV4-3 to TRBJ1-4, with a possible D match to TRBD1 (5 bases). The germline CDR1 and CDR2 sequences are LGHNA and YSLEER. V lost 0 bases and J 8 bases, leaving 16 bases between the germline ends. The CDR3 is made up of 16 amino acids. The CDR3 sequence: CASSQDSGGLKEKLFF. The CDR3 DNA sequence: TGCGCCAGCAGCCAAGATTCCGGGGGGTTAAAAGAAAAACTGTTTTTT.

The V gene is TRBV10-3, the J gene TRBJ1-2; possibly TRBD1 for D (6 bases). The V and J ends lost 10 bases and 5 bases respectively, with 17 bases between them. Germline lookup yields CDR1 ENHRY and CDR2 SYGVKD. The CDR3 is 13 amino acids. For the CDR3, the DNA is TGTGCCACCAGGACAGAGGGCCTTTATGGCTACACCTTC. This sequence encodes CATRTEGLYGYTF.

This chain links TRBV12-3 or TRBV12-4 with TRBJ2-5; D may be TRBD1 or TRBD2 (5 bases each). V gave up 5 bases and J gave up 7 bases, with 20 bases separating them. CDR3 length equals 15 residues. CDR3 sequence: CASSPGTTLSGTQYF. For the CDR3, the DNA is TGTGCCAGCAGTCCGGGGACGACCCTCTCGGGGACCCAGTACTTC.

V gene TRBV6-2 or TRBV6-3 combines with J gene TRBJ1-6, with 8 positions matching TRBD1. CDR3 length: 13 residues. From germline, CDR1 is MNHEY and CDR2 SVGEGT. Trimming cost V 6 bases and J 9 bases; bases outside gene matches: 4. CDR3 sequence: CASRRTGTSPLHF. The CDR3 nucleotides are TGTGCCAGCAGGAGGACAGGGACTTCACCCCTCCACTTT.

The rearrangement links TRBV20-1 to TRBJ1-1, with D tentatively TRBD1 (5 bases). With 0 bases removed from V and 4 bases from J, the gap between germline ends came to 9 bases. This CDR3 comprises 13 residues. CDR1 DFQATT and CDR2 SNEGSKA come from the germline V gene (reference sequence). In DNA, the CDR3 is TGCAGTGCTAGAGATCCCGGGGCCACTGAAGCTTTCTTT. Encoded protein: CSARDPGATEAFF.

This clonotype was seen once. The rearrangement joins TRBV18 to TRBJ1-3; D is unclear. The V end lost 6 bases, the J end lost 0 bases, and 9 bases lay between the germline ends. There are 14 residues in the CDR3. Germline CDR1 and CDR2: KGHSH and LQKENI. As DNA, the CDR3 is TGTGCCAGCTCCGCTGACAACTCTGGAAACACCATATATTTT. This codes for CASSADNSGNTIYF.

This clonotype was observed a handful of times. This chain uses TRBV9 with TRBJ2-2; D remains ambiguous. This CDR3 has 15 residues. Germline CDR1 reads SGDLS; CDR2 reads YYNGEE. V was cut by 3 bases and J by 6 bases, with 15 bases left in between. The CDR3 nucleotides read TGTGCCAGCAGCGAGGGTCGCGCGTGGGCCGGGGAGCTGTTTTTT. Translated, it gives CASSEGRAWAGELFF.

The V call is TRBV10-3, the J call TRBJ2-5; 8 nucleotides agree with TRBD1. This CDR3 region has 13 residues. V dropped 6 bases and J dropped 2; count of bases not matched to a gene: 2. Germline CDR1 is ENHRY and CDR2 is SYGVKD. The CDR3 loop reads CAISWTGQETQYF. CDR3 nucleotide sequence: TGTGCCATCAGCTGGACAGGGCAAGAGACCCAGTACTTC.

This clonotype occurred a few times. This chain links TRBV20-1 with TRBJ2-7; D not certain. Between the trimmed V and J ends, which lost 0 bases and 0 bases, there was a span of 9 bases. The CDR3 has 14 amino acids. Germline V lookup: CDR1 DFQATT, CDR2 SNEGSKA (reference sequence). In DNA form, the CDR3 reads TGCAGTGCTAGAGATGGCAGGAGCTCCTACGAGCAGTACTTC. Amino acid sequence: CSARDGRSSYEQYF.

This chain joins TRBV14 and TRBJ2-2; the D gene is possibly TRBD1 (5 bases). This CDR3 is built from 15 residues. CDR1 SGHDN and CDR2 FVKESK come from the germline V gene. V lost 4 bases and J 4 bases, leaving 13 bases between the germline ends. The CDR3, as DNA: TGTGCCAGCAGCCTATTTGACAGCCCCACCGGGGAGCTGTTTTTT. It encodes CASSLFDSPTGELFF.

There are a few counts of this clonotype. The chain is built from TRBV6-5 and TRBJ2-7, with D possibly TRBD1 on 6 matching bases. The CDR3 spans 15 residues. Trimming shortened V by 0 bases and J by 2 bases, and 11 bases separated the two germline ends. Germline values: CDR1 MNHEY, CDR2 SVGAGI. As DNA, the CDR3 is TGTGCCAGCAGTTACTCCACAGGGACCCCCTACGAGCAGTACTTC. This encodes CASSYSTGTPYEQYF.

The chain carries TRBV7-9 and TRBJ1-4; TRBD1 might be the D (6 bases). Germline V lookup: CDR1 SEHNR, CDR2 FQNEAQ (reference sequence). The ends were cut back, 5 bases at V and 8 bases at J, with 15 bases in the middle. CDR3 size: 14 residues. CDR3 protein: CASSPSGGAEKLFF. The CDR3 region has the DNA TGTGCCAGCAGCCCCAGCGGGGGGGCGGAAAAACTGTTTTTT.

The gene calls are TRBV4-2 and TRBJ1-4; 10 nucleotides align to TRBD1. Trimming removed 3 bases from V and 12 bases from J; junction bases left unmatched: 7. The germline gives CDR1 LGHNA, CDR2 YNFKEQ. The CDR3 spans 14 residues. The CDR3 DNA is TGTGCCAGCAGCCAGGGACAGGGGTTGGAAGAACTGTTTTTT. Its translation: CASSQGQGLEELFF.

The CDR3 is CASSQNLGQGFHGYTF. The CDR3 DNA sequence: TGTGCCAGCAGCCAAAATTTGGGACAGGGGTTCCATGGCTACACCTTC. The J gene is TRBJ1-2, the V gene TRBV14, with TRBD1 matching over 10 bases. Unmatched junction bases numbered 9, after V lost 2 bases and J lost 6 bases. Germline V lookup: CDR1 SGHDN, CDR2 FVKESK. The CDR3 totals 16 residues.